This T cell receptor (beta chain) was sequenced in a study of technical replicates of blood from a few donors. The method was immunoSEQ multiplex PCR; TCRdb's version includes in-frame clones alone and lacks a portion of them. This table holds fewer than 75,000 clones, 90% to 95% found once. The CDR3 is 13 residues long. Germline loops: CDR1 SNHLY, CDR2 FYNNEI. V was clipped by 6 bases and J by 7 bases, with 10 bases between them. This clone was counted once. The sequence derives from a human donor in good health. Sequenced input: T cells isolated from PBMCs. This chain links TRBV2 with TRBJ1-6; D is undetermined. The chain's CDR3 is CASRTGWNSPLHF. In nucleotides, the CDR3 is TGTGCCAGCAGGACGGGTTGGAATTCACCCCTCCACTTT.